Sequencing of this T cell receptor beta chain was carried out in a study of human T cells and chemical hapten exposure. Study in general: The patients were mostly female; they had alopecia areata, totalis or universalis.

This clonotype has a handful of counts. Time point noted: patch test 1, 2 weeks after DPC sensitization. Treatment of the sample: therapeutic diphenylcyclopropenone sensitization with weekly scalp DPC. The CDR3 loop spans 15 amino acids. CDR1 is SNHLY and CDR2 is FYNNEI in the germline V gene. The ends were cut back, 7 bases at V and 2 bases at J, with 15 bases in the middle. TCRdb processed the RACE reads anew with MiXCR; each CDR3 protein has one entry. The sample records some 190,000 distinct CDR3 sequences, 20% to 25% being singletons. This chain links TRBV2 with TRBJ1-5, with unresolved D. This clonotype was sampled from a woman in her 50s with alopecia areata. Some clones in this sample may be carry-over from other donors' samples. This specimen was whole blood, taken in connection with sensitization to the hapten diphenylcyclopropenone (DPC). CDR3 bases: TGTGCCAGCAAGAAAGAGTCGACTGGCAATCAGCCCCAGCATTTT. The encoded protein is CASKKESTGNQPQHF.